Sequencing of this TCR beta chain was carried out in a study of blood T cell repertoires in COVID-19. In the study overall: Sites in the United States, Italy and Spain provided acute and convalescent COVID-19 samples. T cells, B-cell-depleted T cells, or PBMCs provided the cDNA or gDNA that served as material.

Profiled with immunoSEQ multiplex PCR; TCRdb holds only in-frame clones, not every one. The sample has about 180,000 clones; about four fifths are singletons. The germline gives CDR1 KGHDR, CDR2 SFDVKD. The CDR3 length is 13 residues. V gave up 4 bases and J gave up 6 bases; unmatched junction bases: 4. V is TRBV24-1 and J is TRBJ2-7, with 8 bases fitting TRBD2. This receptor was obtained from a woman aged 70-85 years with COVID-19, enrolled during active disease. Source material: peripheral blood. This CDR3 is CATSDSGTSEQYF. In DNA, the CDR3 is TGTGCCACCAGTGACTCCGGGACTAGCGAGCAGTACTTC.